This T cell receptor (beta chain) was identified in a study of T cells in Graves' hyperthyroidism and ophthalmopathy. About the research overall: Peripheral blood was collected at initial diagnosis, before any treatment.

TCR beta CDR3 regions were amplified from RNA. Carried out on the TCR CDR3, a first-round RT-PCR used the HTBI primer set. TCRdb used MiXCR to reprocess the multiplex PCR reads, holding one entry per CDR3 protein. The sample has 500,000 to 550,000 distinct CDR3 sequences, 20% seen once; the top ten hold approximately 48%. This clonotype was detected many times. V lost 4 bases and J lost 7, with 11 bases in between. Germline loops: CDR1 SQVTM, CDR2 ANQGSEA. The CDR3 covers 12 residues. The receptor was isolated from a man between 35 and 55 years old with Graves' ophthalmopathy. The gene calls are TRBV29-1 and TRBJ2-1, with D possibly matching TRBD1 (6 bases). Sequenced sample: blood. CDR3 in amino acids: CSVVGAGNEQFF. The DNA for the CDR3 is TGCAGCGTTGTGGGGGCAGGAAATGAGCAGTTCTTC.